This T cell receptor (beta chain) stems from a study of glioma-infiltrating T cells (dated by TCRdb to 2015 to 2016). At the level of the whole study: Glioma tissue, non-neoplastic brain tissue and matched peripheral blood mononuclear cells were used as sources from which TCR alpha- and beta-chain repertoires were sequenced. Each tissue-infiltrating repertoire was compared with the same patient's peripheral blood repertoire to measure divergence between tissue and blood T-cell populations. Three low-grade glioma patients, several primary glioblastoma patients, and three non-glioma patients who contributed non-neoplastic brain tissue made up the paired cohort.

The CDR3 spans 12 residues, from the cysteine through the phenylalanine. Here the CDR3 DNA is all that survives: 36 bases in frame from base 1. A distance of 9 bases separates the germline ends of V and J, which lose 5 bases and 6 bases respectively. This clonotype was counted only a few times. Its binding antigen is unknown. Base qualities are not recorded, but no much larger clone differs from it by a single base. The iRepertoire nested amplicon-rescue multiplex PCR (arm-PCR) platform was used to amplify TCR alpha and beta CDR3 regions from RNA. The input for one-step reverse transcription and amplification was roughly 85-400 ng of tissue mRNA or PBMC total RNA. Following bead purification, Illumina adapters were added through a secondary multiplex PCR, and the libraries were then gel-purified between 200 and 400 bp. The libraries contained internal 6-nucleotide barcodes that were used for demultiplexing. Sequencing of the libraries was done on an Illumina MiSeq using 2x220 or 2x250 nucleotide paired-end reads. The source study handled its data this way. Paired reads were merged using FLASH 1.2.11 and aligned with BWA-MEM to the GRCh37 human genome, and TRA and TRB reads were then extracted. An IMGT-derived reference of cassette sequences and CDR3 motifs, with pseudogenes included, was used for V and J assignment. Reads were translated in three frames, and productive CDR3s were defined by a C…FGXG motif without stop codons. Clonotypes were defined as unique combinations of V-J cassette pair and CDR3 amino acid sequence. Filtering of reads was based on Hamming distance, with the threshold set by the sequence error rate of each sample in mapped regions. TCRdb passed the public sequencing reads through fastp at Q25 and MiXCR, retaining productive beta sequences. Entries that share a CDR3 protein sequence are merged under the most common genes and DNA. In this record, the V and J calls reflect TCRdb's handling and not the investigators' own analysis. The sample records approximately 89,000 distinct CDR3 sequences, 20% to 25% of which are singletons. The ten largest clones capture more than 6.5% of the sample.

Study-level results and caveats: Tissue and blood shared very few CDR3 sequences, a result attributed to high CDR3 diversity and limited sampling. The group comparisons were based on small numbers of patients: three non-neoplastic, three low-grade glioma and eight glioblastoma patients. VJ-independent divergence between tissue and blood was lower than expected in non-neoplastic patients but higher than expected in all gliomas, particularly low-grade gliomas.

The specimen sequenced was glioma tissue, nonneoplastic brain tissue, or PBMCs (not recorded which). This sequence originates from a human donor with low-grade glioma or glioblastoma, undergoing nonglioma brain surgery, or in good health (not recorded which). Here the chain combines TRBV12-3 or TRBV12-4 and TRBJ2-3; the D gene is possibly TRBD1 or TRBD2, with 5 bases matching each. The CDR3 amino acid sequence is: CASSTWGDTQYF. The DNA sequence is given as TGTGCCAGCAGTACCTGGGGGGATACGCAGTATTTT.